This T cell receptor (beta chain) came from a study of CD8 T cells in Susac syndrome. Reverse transcription used about 0.45 to 1 ug RNA and random hexamers. TCRdb reanalysed the immunoSEQ multiplex PCR reads using MiXCR and keeps one entry per CDR3 protein. The table has 120,000 or so distinct CDR3 sequences, around 96% seen once. V lost 1 base and J 4 bases, leaving 6 bases between the germline ends. The CDR3 has 13 residues. The germline V gene has CDR1 SGHTA and CDR2 FQGNSA. TCR beta was sequenced from blood CD8+ and CD4+ T cells. The sequenced sample was CD4+ T cells from PBMCs. This clonotype was sampled from a human donor in good health. The V gene is TRBV7-2, the J gene TRBJ2-3; D is ambiguous. Written as DNA, the CDR3 is TGTGCCAGCAGCTTAGATCCAGCAGATACGCAGTATTTT. It is translated as CASSLDPADTQYF.